The 12 T cell receptor beta chains below come from one sample, sequenced in a study of shared clonotypes between healthy human individuals. Generated by immunoSEQ multiplex PCR, the TCRdb table keeps only in-frame clones and is missing some. This table has 740,000 or so clones, more than 70% appearing once. The sequenced material came from memory CD4+ T cells sorted from blood. The subset denotes: CD45RA-negative fraction. Receptors originate from a woman aged 25 to 39 in good health.

V and J are TRBV4-1 and TRBJ2-3; 11 nucleotides align to TRBD2. Trimming took 8 bases from V and 6 from J; bases not matched to a gene: 4. This CDR3 has 13 residues. CDR1 is MGHRA and CDR2 is YSYEKL in the germline V gene. The CDR3 is CASRLAGFDTQYF. Written as DNA, the CDR3 is TGCGCCAGCCGACTAGCGGGATTTGATACGCAGTATTTT.

This clone was counted between two and nine times. The gene calls are TRBV7-2 and TRBJ2-5; tentative D call: TRBD1 (6 bases). Germline-derived CDR1 and CDR2 are SGHTA and FQGNSA. CDR3 length: 17 residues. Trimming removed 3 bases from V and 1 base from J, with 18 bases in between. CDR3: CASSFLRGTLSQETQYF. In nucleotides, the CDR3 is TGTGCCAGCAGCTTCCTTAGGGGGACCCTATCCCAAGAGACCCAGTACTTC.

This sequence joins TRBV28 and TRBJ2-1, with D perhaps TRBD2 (6 bases). V was shortened by 10 bases and J by 2 bases, with 12 bases between the two germline ends. The CDR3 loop spans 13 amino acids. CDR1 and CDR2 from the germline V gene are MDHEN and SYDVKM. CDR3 sequence (DNA): TGTGCCACGTGGGGGGATGCCTACAATGAGCAGTTCTTC. As protein: CATWGDAYNEQFF.

This clone was counted a single time. This chain connects TRBV30 to TRBJ2-1; the D gene is possibly TRBD2 (8 bases). CDR3 size: 15 residues. V was shortened by 5 bases and J by 8 bases, with 22 bases between the two germline ends. From germline, CDR1 is GTSNPN and CDR2 SVGIG (reference sequence). This CDR3 reads CAWQGGSGSWDEQFF. DNA for the CDR3: TGTGCCTGGCAGGGGGGAAGCGGGAGTTGGGATGAGCAGTTCTTC.

A few counts support this clone. Possible read error: a much larger clone is one base away. The same CDR3 is also encoded by other DNA sequences in this sample. The J gene is TRBJ1-1, the V gene TRBV11-2, with a tentative D call TRBD1 (5 bases). V lost 4 bases and J lost 3, with 9 bases in between. Germline values: CDR1 SGHAT, CDR2 FQNNGV. The CDR3 contains 13 residues. CDR3 in amino acids: CASSSQGDTEAFF. In DNA form, the CDR3 reads TGTGCCAGCAGCTCGCAGGGAGACACTGAAGCTTTCTTT.

V is TRBV19 and J is TRBJ2-7; D unresolved. The germline V gene encodes CDR1 LNHDA and CDR2 SQIVND (reference sequence). The CDR3 is 14 amino acids. With 7 bases removed from V and 7 bases from J, the gap between germline ends came to 20 bases. The CDR3 region has the DNA TGTGCCAGTAAGACCGAAGCCCTTTTTGGTGAGCAGTACTTC. It encodes CASKTEALFGEQYF.

This clone showed up just once. The V gene is TRBV9, the J gene TRBJ2-1, with D perhaps being TRBD1 or TRBD2 (6 bases each). Germline CDR1 and CDR2: SGDLS and YYNGEE. V lost 0 bases, J lost 10 bases, and 11 bases lay in between. CDR3 length equals 13 residues. The CDR3 protein is CASSVARRGEQFF. In DNA, the CDR3 is TGTGCCAGCAGCGTAGCTAGGAGGGGGGAGCAGTTCTTC.

This clone was seen just once. A read error may account for a junction end that differs from germline. This CDR3 is CASRSGQRTTAEQCF. CDR3 DNA: TGTGCCAGCAGGTCGGGACAGAGAACTACTGCGGAGCAGTGCTTC. The rearrangement links TRBV2 to TRBJ2-7; 7 bases line up with TRBD1. Looked up from germline, CDR1 is SNHLY and CDR2 is FYNNEI. The CDR3 is made up of 15 amino acids.

V is TRBV2 and J is TRBJ2-1; D is ambiguous. The CDR3 runs to 12 residues. Trimming took off 7 bases at V and 8 bases at J, with 12 bases between the two ends. CDR1 and CDR2 (germline): SNHLY, FYNNEI. The DNA for the CDR3 is TGTGCCAGCAAGATCTGGCCCGATGAGCAGTTCTTC. Its protein is CASKIWPDEQFF.

V and J are TRBV28 and TRBJ2-5; D possibly corresponds to TRBD2 (5 bases). The CDR3 has 18 residues. V shed 6 bases and J shed 9 bases, with 32 bases lying between them. Germline CDR1 MDHEN, CDR2 SYDVKM. CDR3 in DNA: TGTGCCAGCAGCACCACAGCGGTCGCACTAGACACATCCGGTGCCCAGTACTTC. Amino acids: CASSTTAVALDTSGAQYF.

The chain has TRBV19 and TRBJ2-7; weak D call: TRBD1 (6 bases). CDR3 size: 15 residues. V dropped 7 bases and J dropped 3 bases, with 19 bases sitting between them. Germline CDR1 reads LNHDA; CDR2 reads SQIVND (reference sequence). CDR3 region: CASNRIRTAYYEQYF. CDR3 bases: TGTGCCAGTAACAGGATCCGGACAGCTTACTACGAGCAGTACTTC.

This clone has just one count. The chain recombines TRBV5-1 with TRBJ2-6, with D tentatively TRBD1 (5 bases). From germline, CDR1 is SGHRS and CDR2 YFSETQ. The CDR3 is made up of 17 amino acids. Trimming removed 0 bases at V and 0 bases at J, with 10 bases between. CDR3 sequence reads: CASSLDPTGSGANVLTF. In DNA, the CDR3 is TGCGCCAGCAGCTTGGACCCTACAGGCTCTGGGGCCAACGTCCTGACTTTC. Full variable domain (rest looked up from reference TRBV5-1 and TRBJ2-6): KAGVTQTPRYLIKTRGQQVTLSCSPISGHRSVSWYQQTPGQGLQFLFEYFSETQRNKGNFPGRFSGRQFSNSRSEMNVSTLELGDSALYLCASSLDPTGSGANVLTFGAGSRLTVL.